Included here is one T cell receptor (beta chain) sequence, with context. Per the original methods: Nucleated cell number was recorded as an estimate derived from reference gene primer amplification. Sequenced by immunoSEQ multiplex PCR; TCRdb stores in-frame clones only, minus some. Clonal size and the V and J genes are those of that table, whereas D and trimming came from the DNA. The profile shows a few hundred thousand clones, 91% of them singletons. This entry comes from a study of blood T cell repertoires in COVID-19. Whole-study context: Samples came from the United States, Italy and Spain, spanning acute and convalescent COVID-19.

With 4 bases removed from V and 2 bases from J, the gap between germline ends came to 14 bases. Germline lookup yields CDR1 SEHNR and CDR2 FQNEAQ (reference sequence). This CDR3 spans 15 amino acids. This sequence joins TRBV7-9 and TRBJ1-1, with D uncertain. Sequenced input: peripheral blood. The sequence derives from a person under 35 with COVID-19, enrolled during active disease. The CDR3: CASSSQTPANTEAFF. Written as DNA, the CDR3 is TGTGCCAGCAGCTCACAGACACCTGCAAACACTGAAGCTTTCTTT. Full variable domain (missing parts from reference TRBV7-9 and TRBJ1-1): DTGVSQNPRHKITKRGQNVTFRCDPISEHNRLYWYRQTLGQGPEFLTYFQNEAQLEKSRLLSDRFSAERPKGSFSTLEIQRTEQGDSAMYLCASSSQTPANTEAFFGQGTRLTVV.